This TCR beta chain was observed in a study of CD8+CD57+ T cells in acquired aplastic anemia. The study, taken as a whole, reports: Patients and controls had in common 25 to 30 CD8+ CDR3 sequences.

The template used for profiling TCR beta VDJ and CDR3 was genomic DNA. MiXCR, applied by TCRdb to the reads, yields one record per CDR3 protein. The profile shows about 40,000 distinct CDR3 sequences, roughly 69% of them singletons. Germline V gene sequence: CDR1 LNHDA, CDR2 SQIVND (reference sequence). This CDR3 spans 14 amino acids. Trimming removed 3 bases at V and 4 bases at J, with 9 bases between. As concerns this clonotype: What it binds is unknown.

Patients included in sequencing had previously demonstrated CD8+CD57+ cell expansion by flow cytometry. Everyone among the patients had severe acquired aplastic anemia. Patients had not yet gotten any therapy when their blood was taken for sampling. The source material was sorted CD4+, CD8+, or CD8+CD57+ T cells (not recorded which) from PBMCs. This TCR was recovered from a human donor with aplastic anemia. The chain is built from TRBV19 and TRBJ1-4; D is perhaps TRBD1 (5 bases). CDR3 loop: CASSMTEVNEKLFF. The CDR3 DNA sequence: TGTGCCAGTAGTATGACAGAGGTTAATGAAAAACTGTTTTTT.